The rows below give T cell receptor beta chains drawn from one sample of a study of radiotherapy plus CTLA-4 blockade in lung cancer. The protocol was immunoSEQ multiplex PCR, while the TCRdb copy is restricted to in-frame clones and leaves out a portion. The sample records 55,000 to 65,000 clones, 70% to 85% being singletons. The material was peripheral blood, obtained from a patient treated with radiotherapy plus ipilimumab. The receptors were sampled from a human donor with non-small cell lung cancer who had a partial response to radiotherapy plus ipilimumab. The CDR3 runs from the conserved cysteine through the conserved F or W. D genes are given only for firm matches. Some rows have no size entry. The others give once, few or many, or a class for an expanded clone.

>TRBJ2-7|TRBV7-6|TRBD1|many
CASSRDRGDYEQYF
TGTGCCAGCAGCCGGGACAGGGGCGACTACGAGCAGTACTTC
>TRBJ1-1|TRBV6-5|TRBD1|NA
CASGRQGEVFF
TGTGCCAGCGGAAGACAGGGGGAAGTTTTCTTT
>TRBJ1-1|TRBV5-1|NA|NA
CASSAQGPSVEAFF
TGCGCCAGCAGCGCGCAGGGTCCCTCGGTCGAAGCTTTCTTT
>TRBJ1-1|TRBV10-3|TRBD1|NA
CAISDPPQGDTEAFF
TGTGCCATCAGTGACCCTCCACAGGGGGACACTGAAGCTTTCTTT
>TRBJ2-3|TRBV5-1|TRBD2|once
CASSFPLAGGRASTDTQYF
TGCGCCAGCAGCTTCCCACTAGCGGGGGGCCGAGCTAGCACAGATACGCAGTATTTT
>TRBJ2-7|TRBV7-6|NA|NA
CASSLVDSREVYEQYF
TGTGCCAGCAGCTTAGTGGACAGCCGCGAGGTCTACGAGCAGTACTTC
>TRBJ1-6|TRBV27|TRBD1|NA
CASSITNRGLSSPLHF
TGTGCCAGCAGTATAACCAACAGGGGGCTGAGTTCACCCCTCCACTTT
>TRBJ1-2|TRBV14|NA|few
CASSQDRGQGVGRGYTF
TGTGCCAGCAGCCAAGACAGAGGCCAAGGGGTGGGTCGCGGCTACACCTTC
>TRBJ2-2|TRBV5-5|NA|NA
CASSLGLYTGELFF
TGTGCCAGCAGCTTGGGGCTCTACACCGGGGAGCTGTTTTTT
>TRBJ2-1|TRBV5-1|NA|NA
CASSRDSGSYNEQFF
TGCGCCAGCAGCCGGGACTCGGGCTCCTACAATGAGCAGTTCTTC